Presented here are 30 T cell receptor beta chains from one specimen sequenced in a study of blood T cells in healthy people across ages. Primed by a sample-barcoded 5' primer and a J-beta primer mix, a second PCR proceeded for about 6 to 11 cycles. A single record per CDR3 protein comes from TCRdb applying MiXCR to the 5' RACE reads. The sample contains 700,000 to 1,000,000 distinct CDR3 sequences, 40% to 50% of which appear only once. The sample taken for sequencing was blood. The receptors were gathered from a man in his 60s in good health.

The rearrangement links TRBV3-1 to TRBJ1-1; TRBD1 is a possible D gene (6 bases). CDR1 is LGHDT and CDR2 is YNNKEL in the germline V gene (reference sequence). The V and J ends lost 1 base and 4 bases respectively, with 13 bases between them. This CDR3 has 15 residues. CDR3 bases: TGTGCCAGCAGCCAAGTCGCAACAGGGAGCACTGAAGCTTTCTTT. Translation: CASSQVATGSTEAFF.

About this clonotype: The DNA is left out, because the CDR3 cannot be placed on it with certainty; the CDR3 is given as TCRdb lists it. The gene calls are TRBV20-1 and TRBJ1-1; the table gives TRBD1 as D, unverified against the DNA. Germline V lookup: CDR1 DFQATT, CDR2 SNEGSKA (reference sequence). The CDR3 totals 21 residues, both ends included. This CDR3 reads CSATRSNQPQHFGDGNTEAFF.

This chain links TRBV28 with TRBJ1-3; D unresolved. Trimming removed 6 bases at V and 2 bases at J, with 14 bases between. The germline CDR1 and CDR2 sequences are MDHEN and SYDVKM. The CDR3 extends over 15 amino acids. The CDR3 sequence: CASRRAGLTGNTIYF. CDR3 in DNA: TGTGCCAGCAGACGGGCGGGGTTAACTGGAAACACCATATATTTT.

The chain has TRBV6-6 and TRBJ1-6; D may be TRBD1 (5 bases). CDR1 is MNHNY, CDR2 SVGAGI, per germline (reference sequence). The length of the CDR3 is 14 residues. V lost 7 bases and J lost 5, with 12 bases in between. The CDR3 spells CASKIGQNNSPLHF. The CDR3 nucleotides are TGTGCCAGCAAGATTGGACAAAATAATTCACCCCTCCACTTT.

This rearrangement joins TRBV6-2 or TRBV6-3 to TRBJ2-5; D is possibly TRBD2 (6 bases). The CDR3 consists of 14 residues. V lost 2 bases and J 5 bases, leaving 12 bases between the germline ends. Germline V CDR1 and CDR2: MNHEY, SVGEGT. CDR3 protein: CASSYARLAETQYF. CDR3 nucleotide sequence: TGTGCCAGCAGTTACGCCCGGCTAGCGGAGACCCAGTACTTC.

The rearrangement links TRBV5-1 to TRBJ1-6, with TRBD1 as a possible D gene (5 bases). Germline CDR1 SGHRS, CDR2 YFSETQ. With 4 bases removed from V and 7 bases from J, the gap between germline ends came to 12 bases. This CDR3 has 14 residues. This CDR3 is CASSADNGNSPLHF. In nucleotides, the CDR3 is TGCGCCAGCAGCGCGGACAATGGGAATTCACCCCTCCACTTT.

A few counts support this clonotype. The chain combines TRBV7-2 with TRBJ2-5; 10 nucleotides align to TRBD2. The CDR3 consists of 14 residues. The trim removed 4 bases at V and 5 bases at J, leaving 4 bases unmatched. CDR1 and CDR2 from the germline V gene are SGHTA and FQGNSA. The CDR3 DNA reads TGTGCCAGCAGCTACAGCGGGGGGGCGGAGACCCAGTACTTC. Translated: CASSYSGGAETQYF.

This chain connects TRBV6-2 or TRBV6-3 to TRBJ2-3; D remains unclear. The CDR3 is 15 residues long. V dropped 2 bases and J dropped 2 bases, with 11 bases sitting between them. Germline values: CDR1 MNHEY, CDR2 SVGEGT. As DNA, the CDR3 is TGTGCCAGCAGTTACAATAGACTCCTCACAGATACGCAGTATTTT. The encoded protein is CASSYNRLLTDTQYF.

There are a few counts of this clonotype. The V gene is TRBV20-1, the J gene TRBJ1-2; 8 bases align to TRBD1. Germline CDR1 is DFQATT and CDR2 is SNEGSKA (reference sequence). V lost 3 bases to trimming and J lost 3 bases; unmatched junction nucleotides: 6. The CDR3 runs to 14 residues. The CDR3 spells CSARVDRGDYGYTF. CDR3 bases: TGCAGTGCTAGGGTAGACAGGGGAGACTATGGCTACACCTTC.

This clonotype was counted only a few times. This rearrangement joins TRBV7-3 to TRBJ2-2; possibly TRBD2 for D (6 bases). The CDR3 contains 16 residues. The germline V gene encodes CDR1 SGHTA and CDR2 FQGTGA. Trimming removed 1 base from V and 0 bases from J, with 9 bases in between. The CDR3, as DNA: TGTGCCAGCAGCTTAAATAGCGGACCGAACACCGGGGAGCTGTTTTTT. This gives the protein CASSLNSGPNTGELFF.

This clonotype occurred a few times. The chain couples TRBV29-1 to TRBJ1-2; no definite D call. V was pared by 3 bases and J by 1 base, with 6 bases between. Germline V CDR1 and CDR2: SQVTM, ANQGSEA. This CDR3 region has 12 residues. Written as DNA, the CDR3 is TGCAGCGTTGATTCGTATAACTATGGCTACACCTTC. Translation gives CSVDSYNYGYTF.

The chain has TRBV10-3 and TRBJ1-6; D might be TRBD1 (5 bases). Germline V gene sequence: CDR1 ENHRY, CDR2 SYGVKD. V was cut by 5 bases and J by 0 bases, with 14 bases left in between. This CDR3 is built from 17 residues. The CDR3 here is CAISPGGGGSYNSPLHF. The CDR3 DNA is TGTGCCATCAGTCCGGGCGGGGGTGGCTCCTATAATTCACCCCTCCACTTT.

Comments on this clonotype: A much bigger clone sits one base away, suggesting this may be a read error. This chain joins TRBV29-1 and TRBJ2-1, with 8 bases fitting TRBD2. V lost 7 bases to trimming and J lost 13 bases; unmatched junction nucleotides: 12. Germline CDR1 is SQVTM and CDR2 is ANQGSEA. This CDR3 contains 12 residues. CDR3 DNA: TGCAGCGGTCGGGGGGGCGGCGAGACCCAGTTCTTC. This sequence encodes CSGRGGGETQFF.

This clonotype was seen a single time. The chain employs TRBV24-1 and TRBJ2-1; D assignment may be TRBD1 or TRBD2 (5 bases each). CDR3 length: 17 residues. In germline, CDR1 is KGHDR, CDR2 SFDVKD. V lost 0 bases to trimming and J lost 7 bases, with 18 bases between them. Written as DNA, the CDR3 is TGTGCCACCAGTGATTTGAGGGGACCAGCAATTGAGAATGAGCAGTTCTTC. Protein sequence: CATSDLRGPAIENEQFF.

V and J are TRBV9 and TRBJ1-1, with D possibly TRBD1 on 5 matching bases. V lost 4 bases, J lost 5 bases, and 18 bases lay in between. The CDR3 covers 15 residues. Germline V gene data show CDR1 as SGDLS and CDR2 as YYNGEE. CDR3 bases: TGTGCCAGCAGCCAAGTTGCTGGGGGAAGGACTGAAGCTTTCTTT. Translation: CASSQVAGGRTEAFF. The whole variable domain, remainder taken from reference TRBV9 and TRBJ1-1, is DSGVTQTPKHLITATGQRVTLRCSPRSGDLSVYWYQQSLDQGLQFLIQYYNGEERAKGNILERFSAQQFPDLHSELNLSSLELGDSALYFCASSQVAGGRTEAFFGQGTRLTVV.

The chain joins TRBV7-2 to TRBJ2-5; 10 bases agree with TRBD1. The J call is doubtful: the DNA matches TRBJ2-7 better. Germline CDR1 and CDR2: SGHTA and FQGNSA. This CDR3 has 16 amino acids. The DNA of the CDR3 is TGTGCCAGCAGCTTAGGACCGCCGGGACAGGGGCACGAGCAGTACTTC. It encodes CASSLGPPGQGHEQYF.

This clonotype was observed a handful of times. The CDR3 protein is CSARGVPTGVSYNEQFF. DNA for the CDR3: TGCAGTGCTAGAGGGGTCCCGACAGGGGTATCCTACAATGAGCAGTTCTTC. V and J are TRBV20-1 and TRBJ2-1, with 8 bases that match TRBD1. V gave up 1 base and J gave up 1 base; unmatched junction bases: 9. The CDR3 has 17 amino acids. Germline V lookup: CDR1 DFQATT, CDR2 SNEGSKA (reference sequence).

This clonotype was recorded a few times. One junction end disagrees with the germline gene, perhaps due to a read error. This rearrangement joins TRBV7-7 to TRBJ2-2; D assignment may be TRBD1 or TRBD2 (6 bases each). Germline CDR1 is SSHAT and CDR2 is FNYEAQ (reference sequence). The CDR3 covers 17 residues. The CDR3 bases are TGTGCTAGCAGCTTAGTATCGGGGGCCCTCCCACCCGGGGAGCTGTTTTTT. Protein product: CASSLVSGALPPGELFF.

The chain joins TRBV6-5 to TRBJ2-3; D perhaps matches TRBD1 (6 bases). The CDR3 is 19 residues long. Trimming stripped 0 bases from V and 4 bases from J, with 23 bases between. The germline CDR1 and CDR2 sequences are MNHEY and SVGAGI. CDR3 in amino acids: CASSYSILGRGRGADTQYF. CDR3 nucleotides: TGTGCCAGCAGTTACTCGATCTTGGGCAGGGGACGAGGCGCAGATACGCAGTATTTT.

V and J are TRBV6-5 and TRBJ1-2; D gene uncertain. Trimming left V 0 bases short and J 2 bases short, with 7 bases between. This CDR3 comprises 14 residues. Germline V lookup: CDR1 MNHEY, CDR2 SVGAGI. CDR3 in DNA: TGTGCCAGCAGTTACTCCGGGGAAAACTATGGCTACACCTTC. The encoded protein is CASSYSGENYGYTF.

As DNA, the CDR3 is TGTGCCAGCACCCAGGATAGTCAAGAGACCCAGTACTTC. Encoded protein: CASTQDSQETQYF. The chain uses TRBV12-3 or TRBV12-4 and TRBJ2-5; D is uncertain. V lost 7 bases and J lost 2, with 11 bases in between. The CDR3 runs to 13 residues.

The V gene is TRBV5-6, the J gene TRBJ1-2; unclear D gene. The CDR3 runs 18 residues. Germline V CDR1 and CDR2: SGHDT, YYEEEE. V lost 1 base and J 4 bases, leaving 23 bases between the germline ends. DNA of the CDR3: TGTGCCAGCAGCTTGTGGTCTGAGGGAGCTTTGGTCGGCTATGGCTACACCTTC. Protein: CASSLWSEGALVGYGYTF.

This clonotype was seen a handful of times. The V call is TRBV4-3, the J call TRBJ2-1; no clear D. The DNA end lines up better with TRBJ2-7; the J call may be wrong. The CDR3 consists of 13 residues. CDR1 is LGHNA and CDR2 is YSLEER in the germline V gene. The chain's CDR3 is CASSQEVHNEQYF. In DNA form, the CDR3 reads TGCGCCAGCAGCCAAGAGGTCCACAATGAGCAGTACTTC.

In its sample, this clonotype was seen once. This sequence joins TRBV6-5 and TRBJ2-5; D is perhaps TRBD1 (6 bases). Germline V gives CDR1 MNHEY, CDR2 SVGAGI. The CDR3 has 14 residues. V was trimmed by 5 bases and J by 1 base, leaving 11 bases between them. CDR3 nucleotides: TGTGCCAGCAGTGACGGACAGCCCCAAGAGACCCAGTACTTC. Translating it yields CASSDGQPQETQYF.

This clonotype was counted only a few times. V usage is TRBV20-1 and J usage is TRBJ2-3; tentative D call: TRBD2 (6 bases). This CDR3 contains 12 residues. CDR1 is DFQATT and CDR2 is SNEGSKA in the germline V gene (reference sequence). V shed 5 bases and J shed 3 bases, with 9 bases lying between them. The DNA for the CDR3 is TGCAGTGCTCGACTAGGAACAGATACGCAGTATTTT. It translates to CSARLGTDTQYF.

CDR3 sequence: CASREAGNRIDYNEQFF. The CDR3 DNA sequence: TGTGCCAGCAGGGAGGCAGGTAACCGAATCGACTACAATGAGCAGTTCTTC. The rearrangement links TRBV2 to TRBJ2-1, with D maybe TRBD2 (5 bases). CDR1 and CDR2 (germline): SNHLY, FYNNEI. V was pared by 6 bases and J by 3 bases, with 21 bases between. The length of the CDR3 is 17 residues. Together with reference TRBV2 and TRBJ2-1, the CDR3 gives the full variable domain: EPEVTQTPSHQVTQMGQEVILRCVPISNHLYFYWYRQILGQKVEFLVSFYNNEISEKSEIFDDQFSVERPDGSNFTLKIRSTKLEDSAMYFCASREAGNRIDYNEQFFGPGTRLTVL.

The CDR3: CASSKGLEQFF. CDR3 nucleotide sequence: TGTGCCAGCAGCAAAGGCCTTGAGCAGTTCTTC. The chain joins TRBV2 to TRBJ2-1; D is unclear. V shed 6 bases and J shed 9 bases, with 9 bases lying between them. The CDR3 loop spans 11 amino acids. CDR1 is SNHLY, CDR2 FYNNEI, per germline.

This rearrangement joins TRBV20-1 to TRBJ1-1; D ambiguous. V lost 3 bases and J lost 8, with 7 bases in between. This CDR3 region has 10 residues. Germline CDR1 DFQATT, CDR2 SNEGSKA (reference sequence). The CDR3 region is CSASSVEAFF. CDR3 sequence (DNA): TGCAGTGCTAGTTCGGTGGAAGCTTTCTTT.

The chain joins TRBV27 to TRBJ2-7; 9 bases fit TRBD1. CDR1 and CDR2 (germline): MNHEY, SMNVEV (reference sequence). The CDR3 sequence is 15 residues long. The V gene end was trimmed by 5 bases and the J gene end by 5 bases; junction bases not matched to a gene: 10. CDR3 in DNA: TGTGCCAGCAGTCTAAAACCGGGACAGGGCCACGAGCAGTACTTC. Translation: CASSLKPGQGHEQYF.

The J gene is TRBJ2-7, the V gene TRBV6-5; D possibly corresponds to TRBD1 (6 bases). Germline CDR1 and CDR2: MNHEY and SVGAGI. The CDR3 has 15 amino acids. Trimming cost V 6 bases and J 0 bases, with 15 bases left between them. In DNA form, the CDR3 reads TGTGCCAGCAGACCCGGACAGCTCAGCTCCTACGAGCAGTACTTC. This sequence encodes CASRPGQLSSYEQYF.